Listed here are 2 T cell receptor beta chains from one sample, sequenced in a study of T-cell memory formation after mild COVID-19. MiXCR, applied by TCRdb to the 5' RACE reads, yields one record per CDR3 protein. This table holds about 110,000 distinct CDR3 sequences, 18% found once. The specimen was PBMCs or a T cell subset sorted from them (not recorded which). These receptors were collected from a man aged 18 to 30 who had mild COVID-19 (a few samples of this study predate the infection). Cell type and time point are not known.

This rearrangement joins TRBV7-6 to TRBJ2-3; weak D call: TRBD2 (6 bases). CDR1 and CDR2 from the germline V gene are SGHVS and FNYEAQ. Trimming cost V 7 bases and J 4 bases, with 12 bases left between them. This CDR3 has 13 amino acids. CDR3 bases: TGTGCCAGCATCTTCGGGGGATCAGATACGCAGTATTTT. Translating gives CASIFGGSDTQYF. The complete variable domain, with remaining parts taken from reference TRBV7-6 and TRBJ2-3, reads GAGVSQSPRYKVTKRGQDVALRCDPISGHVSLYWYRQALGQGPEFLTYFNYEAQQDKSGLPNDRFSAERPEGSISTLTIQRTEQRDSAMYRCASIFGGSDTQYFGPGTRLTVL.

This clonotype was seen a handful of times. The gene calls are TRBV11-2 and TRBJ2-1, with TRBD2 matching over 7 bases. This CDR3 has 14 amino acids. Germline assignment: CDR1 SGHAT and CDR2 FQNNGV. The V segment lost 3 bases and the J segment 4 bases; nucleotides outside the gene matches: 3. CDR3 in amino acids: CASSLSGVYNEQFF. CDR3 nucleotides: TGTGCCAGCAGCTTGAGCGGGGTTTACAATGAGCAGTTCTTC.